The source of this T cell receptor beta chain is a study of T cell responses to AZD1222 COVID-19 vaccine. Study overall: Some second doses came at about 4 weeks and others at about 12 weeks; these were pooled.

A note on this clone: Its cognate antigen is unknown.

CDR1 and CDR2 (germline): SGHTA, FQGNSA. This CDR3 region has 15 residues. J was trimmed by 6 bases and V by 2 bases; bases with no gene match: 6. Sequencing used immunoSEQ multiplex PCR; TCRdb keeps in-frame clones, though not all of them. The profile shows roughly 110,000 clones, roughly 90% of them singletons. Study-wide results and limits: In all cases, repertoires were sampled only after the peak T cell response.

The gene calls are TRBV7-2 and TRBJ1-1; 10 nucleotides match TRBD1. This sample comprised peripheral blood, obtained on day 0 of AZD1222 vaccination. This receptor was identified in an adult in good health. The CDR3, as DNA: TGTGCCAGCAGCTTAAACCGACAGGGGGCCGCTGAAGCTTTCTTT. This sequence encodes CASSLNRQGAAEAFF.